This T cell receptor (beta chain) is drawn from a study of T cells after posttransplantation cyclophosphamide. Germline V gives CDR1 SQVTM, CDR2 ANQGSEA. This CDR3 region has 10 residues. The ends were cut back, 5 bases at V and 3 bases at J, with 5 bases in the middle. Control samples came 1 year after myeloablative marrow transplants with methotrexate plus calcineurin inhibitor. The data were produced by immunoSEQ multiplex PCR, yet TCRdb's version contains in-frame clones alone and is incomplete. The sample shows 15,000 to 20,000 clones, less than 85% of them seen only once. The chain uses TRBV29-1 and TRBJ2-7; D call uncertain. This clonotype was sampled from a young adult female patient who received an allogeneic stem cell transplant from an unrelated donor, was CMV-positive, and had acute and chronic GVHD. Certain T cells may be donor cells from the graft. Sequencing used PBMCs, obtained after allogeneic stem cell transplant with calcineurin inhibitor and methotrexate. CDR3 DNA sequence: TGCAGCGTTCAGGACTACGAGCAGTACTTC. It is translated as CSVQDYEQYF.